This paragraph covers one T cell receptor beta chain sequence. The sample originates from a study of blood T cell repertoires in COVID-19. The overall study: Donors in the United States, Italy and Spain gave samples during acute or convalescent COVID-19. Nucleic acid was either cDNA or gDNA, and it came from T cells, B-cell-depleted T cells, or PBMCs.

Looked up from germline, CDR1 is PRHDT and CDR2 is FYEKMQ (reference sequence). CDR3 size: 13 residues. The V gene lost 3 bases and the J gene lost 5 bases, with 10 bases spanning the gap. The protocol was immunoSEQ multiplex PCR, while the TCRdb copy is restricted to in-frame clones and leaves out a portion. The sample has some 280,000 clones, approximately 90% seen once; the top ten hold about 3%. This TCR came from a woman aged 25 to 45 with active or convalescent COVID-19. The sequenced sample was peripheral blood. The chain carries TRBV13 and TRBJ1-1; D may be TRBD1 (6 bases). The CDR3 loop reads CASSFARGTEAFF. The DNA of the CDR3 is TGTGCCAGCAGCTTTGCAAGGGGGACTGAAGCTTTCTTT.